Listed here is a single TCR beta chain. Its antigen is not known. J was trimmed by 8 bases and V by 8 bases; bases with no gene match: 9. The CDR3 is 14 amino acids. Germline lookup yields CDR1 GTSNPN and CDR2 SVGIG (reference sequence). These data come from a study of cytomegalovirus exposure and HLA in healthy donors. In the PCR, 60 Vbeta and 13 Jbeta primers were used. The data were produced by immunoSEQ multiplex PCR, yet TCRdb's version contains in-frame clones alone and is incomplete. The table has some 170,000 clones, just over 70% seen once. Overall study results and limits: The study listed approximately 170 cytomegalovirus-associated TCR beta chains.

The chain employs TRBV30 and TRBJ2-1, with 13 bases identical to TRBD2. The clonotype comes from a human donor in good health. Sequencing input: PBMCs. CDR3: CARKLAGGPDEQFF. Written as DNA, the CDR3 is TGTGCCCGCAAACTAGCGGGGGGGCCGGATGAGCAGTTCTTC.